This TCR beta chain was observed in a study of identical twins. General observations from the study: Invariant cells of the MAIT and iNKT types might have partly distorted the zero-insertion analyses.

The V gene end was trimmed by 3 bases and the J gene end by 8 bases; junction bases not matched to a gene: 6. Germline V gene sequence: CDR1 SGHAT, CDR2 FQNNGV. The CDR3 length is 14 residues. Remarks on this clonotype: As yet, its antigen is unknown.

TCRdb ran MiXCR on the 5' RACE reads and lists one entry per CDR3 protein. The table includes around 1.7 million distinct CDR3 sequences, less than 40% detected once. The chain links TRBV11-2 to TRBJ2-1, with 8 bases identical to TRBD2. Source material: cord blood. This TCR was recovered from a newborn girl in good health. The CDR3 region has the DNA TGTGCCAGCAGCTTCCGGGAGGGCCTCGATGAGCAGTTCTTC. Encoded protein: CASSFREGLDEQFF.